These 25 T cell receptor beta chains originate from one sample sequenced in a study of shared clonotypes between healthy human individuals. The table came from immunoSEQ multiplex PCR; TCRdb's copy has only in-frame clones and leaves some out. In the table there are a few million clones, almost 96% of which are singletons. The sequenced sample was naive CD4+ T cells sorted from blood. Described subset: CD45RA+ positively selected. These receptors all stem from a man aged 18 to 35 in good health.

The chain joins TRBV5-6 to TRBJ2-3; D unclear. The germline V and J ends were trimmed by 2 bases and 5 bases, with 15 bases remaining between them. CDR1 SGHDT and CDR2 YYEEEE come from the germline V gene. The CDR3 has 15 residues. CDR3 amino acids: CASSFSFGRKDTQYF. The CDR3 DNA follows: TGTGCCAGCAGCTTTAGTTTCGGTCGGAAAGATACGCAGTATTTT.

Worth noting for this clone: Other DNA sequences of this sample code for an identical CDR3. The chain carries TRBV19 and TRBJ1-5, with D hard to call. V dropped 3 bases and J dropped 5 bases, with 8 bases sitting between them. Germline V CDR1 and CDR2: LNHDA, SQIVND (reference sequence). CDR3 length: 13 amino acids. The CDR3: CASSMIGDQPQHF. The CDR3 coding sequence is TGTGCCAGTAGTATGATTGGTGATCAGCCCCAGCATTTT. The full variable domain, completed using reference TRBV19 and TRBJ1-5, is DGGITQSPKYLFRKEGQNVTLSCEQNLNHDAMYWYRQDPGQGLRLIYYSQIVNDFQKGDIAEGYSVSREKKESFPLTVTSAQKNPTAFYLCASSMIGDQPQHFGDGTRLSIL.

The chain has TRBV10-3 and TRBJ2-3; tentative D call: TRBD2 (6 bases). Looked up from germline, CDR1 is ENHRY and CDR2 is SYGVKD. V lost 0 bases to trimming and J lost 4 bases, with 17 bases between them. The CDR3 has 17 amino acids. CDR3 DNA: TGTGCCATCAGTGAGTCGGTCGGGGGAGTTCGGGCAGATACGCAGTATTTT. Amino acids: CAISESVGGVRADTQYF.

The rearrangement joins TRBV27 to TRBJ1-6; tentatively, D is TRBD1 (6 bases). The CDR3 consists of 17 residues. The V gene's germline CDR1 is MNHEY and CDR2 SMNVEV (reference sequence). Trimming took 4 bases from V and 3 from J, leaving 16 bases between them. The CDR3 sequence is CASSWNRDTVYNSPLHF. The CDR3 region has the DNA TGTGCCAGCAGTTGGAATCGGGACACAGTCTATAATTCACCCCTCCACTTT.

The CDR3 spells CASSHGLTDTQYF. In DNA, the CDR3 is TGTGCCAGCAGCCACGGGCTGACAGATACGCAGTATTTT. The rearrangement links TRBV7-3 to TRBJ2-3; D is unresolved. The CDR3 has 13 residues. Per the germline V gene, CDR1 is SGHTA and CDR2 is FQGTGA. V dropped 5 bases and J dropped 3 bases, with 9 bases sitting between them. Supplemented by reference TRBV7-3 and TRBJ2-3, the full variable domain reads GAGVSQTPSNKVTEKGKYVELRCDPISGHTALYWYRQSLGQGPEFLIYFQGTGAADDSGLPNDRFFAVRPEGSVSTLKIQRTERGDSAVYLCASSHGLTDTQYFGPGTRLTVL.

This rearrangement joins TRBV2 to TRBJ1-4; D uncertain. Germline CDR1 SNHLY, CDR2 FYNNEI. This CDR3 comprises 14 residues. V shed 4 bases and J shed 11 bases, with 17 bases lying between them. CDR3 residues: CASSGGRTADKLFF. CDR3 bases: TGTGCCAGCAGTGGTGGACGGACCGCCGACAAACTGTTTTTT.

As to this clone: The same CDR3 also results from other DNA sequences found in this sample. This chain links TRBV25-1 with TRBJ1-2, with D perhaps TRBD1 (5 bases). Trimming removed 8 bases from V and 7 bases from J, with 11 bases in between. CDR1 and CDR2 (germline): MGHDK, SYGVNS. The CDR3 runs to 11 residues. The DNA of the CDR3 is TGTGCCAGCGGGGGGACTGGTGGCTACACCTTC. This sequence encodes CASGGTGGYTF.

This sequence joins TRBV28 and TRBJ1-1; no definite D call. The CDR3 has 15 residues. Germline CDR1 is MDHEN and CDR2 is SYDVKM. Trimming left V 4 bases short and J 5 bases short, with 17 bases between. This chain's CDR3 is CASSYLSPPGTEAFF. The CDR3 nucleotides read TGTGCCAGCAGTTATCTTAGCCCCCCGGGGACTGAAGCTTTCTTT. The whole variable domain, filled in from reference TRBV28 and TRBJ1-1, reads DVKVTQSSRYLVKRTGEKVFLECVQDMDHENMFWYRQDPGLGLRLIYFSYDVKMKEKGDIPEGYSVSREKKERFSLILESASTNQTSMYLCASSYLSPPGTEAFFGQGTRLTVV.

This clone was found once. This rearrangement joins TRBV7-9 to TRBJ2-7, with D unclear. Germline CDR1 and CDR2: SEHNR and FQNEAQ (reference sequence). V was cut by 1 base and J by 5 bases, with 12 bases left in between. The CDR3 consists of 14 residues. The chain's CDR3 is CASSLDKALHEQYF. CDR3 DNA sequence: TGTGCCAGCAGCTTAGACAAGGCTCTCCACGAGCAGTACTTC.

The CDR3 region is CAISEYPPSGGRADTQYF. CDR3 sequence (DNA): TGTGCCATCAGTGAGTACCCCCCCAGCGGGGGCCGGGCAGATACGCAGTATTTT. The chain combines TRBV10-3 with TRBJ2-3, with 8 nucleotides matching TRBD2. Looked up from germline, CDR1 is ENHRY and CDR2 is SYGVKD. V trimming: 1 base; J trimming: 4 bases; junction bases outside the gene matches: 13. The CDR3 is 18 residues long.

This clone was recorded only once. J is TRBJ2-3 and V is TRBV13, with D hard to call. This CDR3 has 12 residues. Germline CDR1 is PRHDT and CDR2 is FYEKMQ (reference sequence). Trimming removed 6 bases from V and 5 bases from J, with 9 bases in between. The CDR3 DNA reads TGTGCCAGCAGTGGACGTAAAGATACGCAGTATTTT. Protein: CASSGRKDTQYF.

The chain carries TRBV4-1 and TRBJ1-1; D gene ambiguous. The CDR3 totals 16 residues. Per germline, CDR1 MGHRA and CDR2 YSYEKL. V was cut by 1 base and J by 0 bases, with 12 bases left in between. The CDR3 protein is CASSQGSLQMNTEAFF. The CDR3 DNA is TGCGCCAGCAGCCAAGGATCTTTACAGATGAACACTGAAGCTTTCTTT.

The chain employs TRBV7-2 and TRBJ1-1, with D hard to call. V lost 5 bases and J 8 bases, leaving 15 bases between the germline ends. Looked up from germline, CDR1 is SGHTA and CDR2 is FQGNSA. The CDR3 length is 13 residues. The chain's CDR3 is CASSPRTRTEAFF. The CDR3, as DNA: TGTGCCAGCAGCCCTAGGACGCGAACCGAAGCTTTCTTT. Variable domain in full (rest from reference TRBV7-2 and TRBJ1-1): GAGVSQSPSNKVTEKGKDVELRCDPISGHTALYWYRQSLGQGLEFLIYFQGNSAPDKSGLPSDRFSAERTGGSVSTLTIQRTQQEDSAVYLCASSPRTRTEAFFGQGTRLTVV.

This chain uses TRBV6-1 with TRBJ2-7; D unresolved. Trimming took 2 bases from V and 7 from J, leaving 6 bases between them. Looked up from germline, CDR1 is MNHNS and CDR2 is SASEGT. This CDR3 has 11 amino acids. Here the CDR3 reads CASSETGEQYF. CDR3 in DNA: TGTGCCAGCAGTGAAACTGGGGAGCAGTACTTC.

This clone was observed once. This chain joins TRBV4-2 and TRBJ2-6; D is unclear. The CDR3 runs 15 residues. V dropped 0 bases and J dropped 1 base, with 4 bases sitting between them. In germline, CDR1 is LGHNA, CDR2 YNFKEQ. The CDR3 DNA follows: TGTGCCAGCAGCCAAGACAGGTCTGGGGCCAACGTCCTGACTTTC. It encodes CASSQDRSGANVLTF.

The rearrangement links TRBV7-9 to TRBJ2-2; possibly TRBD1 for D (6 bases). The CDR3 has 16 residues. Germline V gene lookup returns CDR1 SEHNR and CDR2 FQNEAQ (reference sequence). The V and J ends lost 0 bases and 7 bases respectively, with 15 bases between them. Here the CDR3 reads CASSLAPSSGHGELFF. The CDR3 DNA follows: TGTGCCAGCAGCTTAGCGCCATCCTCGGGACACGGGGAGCTGTTTTTT.

CDR3 nucleotide sequence: TGTGCCTGGATTTCCCCCCGGGGGCGTGGCTACACCTTC. This codes for CAWISPRGRGYTF. V is TRBV30 and J is TRBJ1-2; D might be TRBD1 (6 bases). The V end was cut by 4 bases, the J end by 7 bases, with 16 bases between. Germline CDR1 GTSNPN, CDR2 SVGIG (reference sequence). The CDR3 is 13 residues long.

The count of this clone is one. The chain uses TRBV7-2 and TRBJ1-5, with D unclear. The CDR3 totals 14 residues. CDR1 and CDR2 (germline): SGHTA, FQGNSA. V shed 4 bases and J shed 1 base, with 8 bases lying between them. The CDR3 DNA reads as TGTGCCAGCAGCTGGTTCGGGAGCAATCAGCCCCAGCATTTT. It specifies CASSWFGSNQPQHF.

The V call is TRBV28, the J call TRBJ2-3; D is undetermined. Germline loops: CDR1 MDHEN, CDR2 SYDVKM. The CDR3 extends over 14 amino acids. V lost 3 bases to trimming and J lost 2 bases, with 9 bases between them. CDR3 nucleotides: TGTGCCAGCAGTTTTGGGCCGATCACAGATACGCAGTATTTT. This encodes CASSFGPITDTQYF.

Remarks on this clone: Sequence at one end of the junction differs from germline and may be a read error. The chain uses TRBV2 and TRBJ2-7; D perhaps matches TRBD2 (6 bases). The CDR3 consists of 15 residues. Germline CDR1 is SNHLY and CDR2 is FYNNEI. The DNA of the CDR3 is TGTGCCAGCAGCGAAGACGGGAGACTAACCTACGAGCAGTACTTC. The encoded protein is CASSEDGRLTYEQYF.

V gene TRBV5-1 combines with J gene TRBJ2-7, with D perhaps matching TRBD1 (6 bases). Germline assignment: CDR1 SGHRS and CDR2 YFSETQ. The CDR3 has 14 amino acids. V was clipped by 2 bases and J by 6 bases, with 15 bases between them. For the CDR3, the DNA is TGCGCCAGCAGCTTTTTAGGGGGTCTTGGCGAGCAGTACTTC. Its translation: CASSFLGGLGEQYF.

As to this clone: Within the sample, other DNA sequences also encode this same CDR3. This rearrangement joins TRBV28 to TRBJ2-7; D unresolved. Trimming left V 2 bases short and J 3 bases short, with 5 bases between. This CDR3 comprises 12 residues. Germline V gene data show CDR1 as MDHEN and CDR2 as SYDVKM. For the CDR3, the DNA is TGTGCCAGCAGTTTAGGGGACTACGAGCAGTACTTC. Its protein is CASSLGDYEQYF.

The V call is TRBV6-6, the J call TRBJ2-3; a weak D match, TRBD2 (5 bases). The V end was cut by 4 bases, the J end by 8 bases, with 7 bases between. CDR1 and CDR2 (germline): MNHNY, SVGAGI (reference sequence). This CDR3 comprises 11 residues. The DNA of the CDR3 is TGTGCCAGCAGTTGGGAGACTACGCAGTATTTT. Translation gives CASSWETTQYF.

The V and J genes are TRBV7-2 and TRBJ2-2, with 10 bases aligning to TRBD1. Germline lookup yields CDR1 SGHTA and CDR2 FQGNSA. The V and J ends lost 6 bases and 4 bases, in that order; junction bases with no gene match: 11. This CDR3 has 17 residues. CDR3 sequence reads: CASSKGQGVRGTGELFF. CDR3 bases: TGTGCCAGCAGTAAAGGACAGGGGGTGCGAGGCACCGGGGAGCTGTTTTTT.

Here the CDR3 reads CASSYNRGAYEQYF. The CDR3 bases are TGTGCCAGCAGTTATAACAGGGGAGCCTACGAGCAGTACTTC. This chain joins TRBV6-6 and TRBJ2-7; TRBD1 matches at 7 bases. Germline lookup yields CDR1 MNHNY and CDR2 SVGAGI (reference sequence). The CDR3 covers 14 residues. V lost 3 bases to trimming and J lost 2 bases; unmatched junction nucleotides: 4.